The following is a T cell receptor (beta chain) sequence with its context. Germline V gene sequence: CDR1 SGHTA, CDR2 FQGNSA. Trimming took 3 bases from V and 1 from J; bases not matched to a gene: 3. This CDR3 has 15 amino acids. Terminally differentiated effector memory CD45RA+ cells were left out of the naive CD8 fraction, which was CD45RO-negative and positively selected for CCR7. This sample was taken from a study of shared clonotypes between healthy human individuals. The assay was immunoSEQ multiplex PCR, and TCRdb's table has in-frame clones only and misses some. The sample records some 2,100,000 clones, roughly 91% being singletons.

The sample consisted of naive CD8+ T cells from PBMCs. The chain employs TRBV7-2 and TRBJ2-1, with 7 bases lining up with TRBD2. This TCR came from a man younger than 35 in good health. Some clones in this sample may be carry-over from other donors' samples. The CDR3 sequence: CASSFGGGSYNEQFF. CDR3 DNA: TGTGCCAGCAGCTTCGGGGGAGGGTCCTACAATGAGCAGTTCTTC.